This T cell receptor (beta chain) was sequenced during a study of T-cell memory formation after mild COVID-19. The CDR3 is 14 residues long. V gave up 10 bases and J gave up 2 bases; unmatched junction bases: 9. Germline V gene data show CDR1 as SEHNR and CDR2 as FQNEAQ (reference sequence). From the 5' RACE reads, TCRdb called clonotypes with MiXCR, one entry per CDR3 protein. Of around 250,000 distinct CDR3 sequences listed, roughly 15% are singletons. This clonotype was seen a handful of times. The sample consisted of PBMCs or a T cell subset sorted from them (not recorded which). V is TRBV7-9 and J is TRBJ2-7; 9 nucleotides match TRBD1. This clonotype was obtained from a man younger than 35 who had mild COVID-19 (a few samples of this study predate the infection). Cell type and time point are not known. The CDR3 region is CATRSGTGPYEQYF. CDR3 DNA sequence: TGTGCCACCAGGAGTGGGACAGGGCCCTACGAGCAGTACTTC. Full variable domain (missing parts from reference TRBV7-9 and TRBJ2-7): DTGVSQNPRHKITKRGQNVTFRCDPISEHNRLYWYRQTLGQGPEFLTYFQNEAQLEKSRLLSDRFSAERPKGSFSTLEIQRTEQGDSAMYLCATRSGTGPYEQYFGPGTRLTVT.